The rows below give T cell receptor beta chains drawn from one sample of a study of blood T cell repertoires in COVID-19. The assay was immunoSEQ multiplex PCR, and TCRdb's table has in-frame clones only and misses some. The sample carries 250,000 to 300,000 clones, approximately 79% recorded once. The sequenced material came from PBMCs or T cells enriched from blood (not recorded which). The receptors come from a man aged 30 to 39 with acute COVID-19. The conserved cysteine and the conserved F or W are not part of the CDR3 here.

V	J	CDR3
TRBV19	TRBJ2-3	ASSGQGLAGIGADTQY
TRBV11-2	TRBJ2-1	ASSFTEAGNEQF
TRBV6-6	TRBJ1-5	ASSRDRVNQPQH
TRBV9	TRBJ1-3	ASSGRYRDSPRSIY
TRBV24-1	TRBJ1-5	ATSTGNQPQH
TRBV29-1	TRBJ1-1	SVAGRGLREAF
TRBV9	TRBJ1-1	ASSVAYRVTEAF
TRBV28	TRBJ1-2	ASSLAADNYGYT
TRBV6-5	TRBJ2-5	ASSYGGGSQETQY
TRBV5-6	TRBJ2-5	ASSVPGQGKETQY
TRBV9	TRBJ1-1	ASSVEGGLLNTEAF
TRBV9	TRBJ1-4	ASSPAGTGPLKLF
TRBV18	TRBJ1-5	ASSRTGDNQPQH
TRBV5-4	TRBJ1-6	ASSREGQGSPLH
TRBV7-9	TRBJ1-2	ASSLEVRRNYGYT
TRBV3-1/TRBV3-2	TRBJ1-5	ASSQDRGYGQPQH
TRBV9	TRBJ2-2	ASRVAGATGELF
TRBV11-2	TRBJ1-5	ASSRQGGQPQH
TRBV11-2	TRBJ1-2	ASSFQGSYT
TRBV6-1	TRBJ2-3	ASSELSGADTQY
TRBV24-1	TRBJ2-3	ATRDSSTDTQY
TRBV2	TRBJ2-2	ASQGHQVTGELF
TRBV25-1	TRBJ2-2	ASSGGGDTGELF
TRBV14	TRBJ1-1	ASSRGQGGLRNTEAF
TRBV27	TRBJ1-2	ASSSPGGVDYGYT
TRBV6-5	TRBJ1-3	ASSYSGQAGGNTIY
TRBV14	TRBJ2-6	ASSQGGAGANVLT
TRBV27	TRBJ1-5	ASSFGSHSNQPQH
TRBV7-9	TRBJ2-5	ASSLAEETQY
TRBV18	TRBJ2-5	ASSPVRGLETQY
TRBV18	TRBJ1-4	ASSPGQNEKLF
TRBV3-1/TRBV3-2	TRBJ1-5	ASSLGRNQPQH
TRBV14	TRBJ1-2	ASSPQGAINYGYT
TRBV9	TRBJ1-6	ASSAGTGSNSPLH
TRBV3-1/TRBV3-2	TRBJ2-2	ASSQLAGGHTGELF
TRBV19	TRBJ1-2	ASSAPLGSANYGYT
TRBV5-6	TRBJ1-4	ASSFRAKNEKLF
TRBV14	TRBJ2-5	ASSLIAGGYQETQY
TRBV7-2	TRBJ2-3	ASWGGGTSTDTQY
TRBV28	TRBJ1-4	ASSTTGGSKKLF
TRBV7-6	TRBJ2-2	ASSLKTGMTGELF
TRBV5-8	TRBJ1-4	ASSFDRGRSEKLF
TRBV14	TRBJ1-3	ASALQGGTGNTIY
TRBV6-2/TRBV6-3	TRBJ2-1	ASSYSSSYNEQF
TRBV3-1/TRBV3-2	TRBJ2-2	ASSQGPANTGELF
TRBV6-5	TRBJ1-5	ASSRNRQGREPQH
TRBV28	TRBJ1-5	ASSYPGTGGQPQH
TRBV9	TRBJ2-2	ASSVTLDRGRRIGELF
TRBV9	TRBJ2-5	ASSRTSGEQETQY
TRBV19	TRBJ2-1	ASSSAGASSYNEQF
TRBV13	TRBJ1-6	ASSTGGSSSYNSPLH
TRBV7-8	TRBJ1-1	ASRGVGQSDTEAF
TRBV2	TRBJ1-2	ASRTGGYGYT
TRBV19	TRBJ1-6	ASSGTHGGPNSPLH
TRBV3-1/TRBV3-2	TRBJ1-6	ASSYGRGGESPLH
TRBV18	TRBJ1-5	ASSANPIQGFLNQPQH
TRBV19	TRBJ2-3	ASTPGLGHTDTQY
TRBV19	TRBJ1-4	ASSIWTGRNEKLF
TRBV4-3	TRBJ2-3	ASSFQAGTDTQY